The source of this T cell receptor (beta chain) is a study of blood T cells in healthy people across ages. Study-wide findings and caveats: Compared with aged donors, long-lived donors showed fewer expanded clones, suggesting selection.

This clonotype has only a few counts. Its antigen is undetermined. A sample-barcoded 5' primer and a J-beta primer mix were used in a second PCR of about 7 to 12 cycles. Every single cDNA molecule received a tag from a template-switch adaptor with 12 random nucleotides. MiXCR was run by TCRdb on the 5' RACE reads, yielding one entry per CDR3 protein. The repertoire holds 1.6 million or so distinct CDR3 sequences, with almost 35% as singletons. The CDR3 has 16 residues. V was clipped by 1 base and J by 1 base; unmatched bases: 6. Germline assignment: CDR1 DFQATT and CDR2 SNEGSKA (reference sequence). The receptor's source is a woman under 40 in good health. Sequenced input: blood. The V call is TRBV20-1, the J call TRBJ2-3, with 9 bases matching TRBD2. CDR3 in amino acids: CSARVGGGAGTDTQYF. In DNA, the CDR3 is TGCAGTGCTAGAGTGGGCGGGGGGGCCGGCACAGATACGCAGTATTTT.